This T cell receptor (beta chain) emerged from a study of blood T cell repertoires in COVID-19. Study background: COVID-19 samples, acute and convalescent, were from the United States, Italy and Spain. The analysed material was cDNA or gDNA that came from T cells, B-cell-depleted T cells, or PBMCs.

The method was immunoSEQ multiplex PCR; TCRdb's version includes in-frame clones alone and lacks a portion of them. The sample carries hundreds of thousands of clones, around 89% recorded once. The trim removed 3 bases at V and 5 bases at J, leaving 6 bases unmatched. The CDR3 runs to 16 residues. CDR1 and CDR2 (germline): LGHNA, YNFKEQ. V and J are TRBV4-2 and TRBJ2-4, with TRBD2 matching 11 bases. The TCR sequence derives from a man between 40 and 49 years old with acute or convalescent COVID-19. The sample comprised peripheral blood. The CDR3 reads CASSQIVAGGQNIQYF. DNA for the CDR3: TGTGCCAGCAGCCAGATTGTAGCGGGGGGGCAAAACATTCAGTACTTC.